These 22 T cell receptor beta chains share one sample of origin, sequenced in a study of T cells in Graves' hyperthyroidism and ophthalmopathy. RNA transcripts gave rise to amplified TCR beta CDR3 regions. First-round RT-PCR targeting the TCR CDR3 was performed with the HTBI primer set. TCRdb itself ran the multiplex PCR reads through MiXCR, one entry per CDR3 protein. The table shows approximately 610,000 distinct CDR3 sequences, with 14% to 15% occurring only once. Sequencing was performed on blood. These receptors all stem from a woman between 40 and 55 years old with Graves' ophthalmopathy.

This clonotype was counted many times. The CDR3 reads CASTSQGQVVSGNTIYF. The CDR3 DNA reads TGTGCCAGCACATCCCAAGGGCAGGTAGTGTCTGGAAACACCATATATTTT. This rearrangement joins TRBV12-3 or TRBV12-4 to TRBJ1-3; D gene unclear. The CDR3 contains 17 residues. V gave up 7 bases and J gave up 1 base, with 20 bases separating them.

The chain uses TRBV6-5 and TRBJ1-1; D might be TRBD1 (5 bases). The V and J ends lost 2 bases and 6 bases respectively, with 7 bases between them. The CDR3 runs 12 residues. Germline-derived CDR1 and CDR2 are MNHEY and SVGAGI. CDR3 DNA: TGTGCCAGCAGTTACGGGACTTCTGAAGCTTTCTTT. Translation: CASSYGTSEAFF.

This clonotype was seen many times. V gene TRBV12-3 or TRBV12-4 combines with J gene TRBJ2-2; no clear D gene. V lost 3 bases to trimming and J lost 4 bases, with 9 bases between them. CDR3 size: 14 residues. This CDR3 is CASSLFLGTGELFF. The CDR3 DNA is TGTGCCAGCAGTTTGTTTCTAGGCACCGGGGAGCTGTTTTTT.

This clonotype came up many times. V gene TRBV28 combines with J gene TRBJ2-7; D unresolved. Trimming stripped 8 bases from V and 3 bases from J, with 23 bases between. The CDR3 sequence is 16 residues long. Per germline, CDR1 MDHEN and CDR2 SYDVKM. CDR3 DNA: TGTGCCAGCTCCCATATGGGCACAAATAATTTCTACGAGCAGTACTTC. It encodes CASSHMGTNNFYEQYF.

This clonotype was picked up many times. The genes are TRBV6-5 and TRBJ1-1; D might be TRBD1 (6 bases). Germline V lookup: CDR1 MNHEY, CDR2 SVGAGI. This CDR3 spans 15 amino acids. V was trimmed by 2 bases and J by 5 bases, leaving 15 bases between them. CDR3: CASSYNTGRWTEAFF. The CDR3 DNA follows: TGTGCCAGCAGTTACAATACAGGGCGGTGGACTGAAGCTTTCTTT.

This chain connects TRBV30 to TRBJ2-5; D gene ambiguous. The ends were cut back, 0 bases at V and 5 bases at J, with 10 bases in the middle. The length of the CDR3 is 13 residues. Looked up from germline, CDR1 is GTSNPN and CDR2 is SVGIG (reference sequence). DNA of the CDR3: TGTGCCTGGAGTGTAGGGCTGGGGGAGACCCAGTACTTC. Its protein is CAWSVGLGETQYF.

The chain recombines TRBV19 with TRBJ1-2, with D unclear. The germline CDR1 and CDR2 sequences are LNHDA and SQIVND (reference sequence). The V end was cut by 10 bases, the J end by 3 bases, with 18 bases between. The CDR3 spans 14 residues. The CDR3 bases are TGTGCCACTATACCGGAACCCGGCGACTATGGCTACACCTTC. This translates into CATIPEPGDYGYTF.

This clonotype was counted many times. The chain joins TRBV19 to TRBJ1-1; unclear D gene. Germline V lookup: CDR1 LNHDA, CDR2 SQIVND (reference sequence). V dropped 7 bases and J dropped 0 bases, with 9 bases sitting between them. The CDR3 length is 13 residues. CDR3 sequence reads: CASMSVMNTEAFF. The CDR3 region has the DNA TGTGCCAGTATGAGCGTCATGAACACTGAAGCTTTCTTT.

This clonotype was observed a handful of times. The genes are TRBV12-3 or TRBV12-4 and TRBJ2-5, with 10 bases lining up with TRBD2. This CDR3 is built from 16 residues. J gave up 1 base and V 6 bases, and 8 bases lay outside the gene matches. Written as DNA, the CDR3 is TGTGCCAGCAGCCGAGCTAGCGGGAGATTCCAAGAGACCCAGTACTTC. Its protein is CASSRASGRFQETQYF.

This clonotype was found many times. The V and J genes are TRBV28 and TRBJ2-7; D is unresolved. Per germline, CDR1 MDHEN and CDR2 SYDVKM. The CDR3 contains 13 residues. The ends were cut back, 5 bases at V and 3 bases at J, with 11 bases in the middle. CDR3 in amino acids: CASSPPALYEQYF. As DNA, the CDR3 is TGTGCCAGCAGTCCCCCGGCCCTCTACGAGCAGTACTTC.

A few counts support this clonotype. The chain links TRBV6-2 or TRBV6-3 to TRBJ2-7, with 9 bases lining up with TRBD2. Germline trimming cut 4 bases from V and 4 bases from J; bases unmatched to any gene: 29. CDR3 length: 22 amino acids. Looked up from germline, CDR1 is MNHEY and CDR2 is SVGEGT. For the CDR3, the DNA is TGTGCCAGCAGTTCCCCGGTGGGCCCAGACCGGTTGGTAGCGGGAGATCGGTACGAGCAGTACTTC. Translated, it gives CASSSPVGPDRLVAGDRYEQYF.

The genes are TRBV7-2 and TRBJ2-5; 8 bases map to TRBD1. CDR1 is SGHTA and CDR2 is FQGNSA in the germline V gene. The CDR3 sequence is 16 residues long. The V segment lost 6 bases and the J segment 5 bases; nucleotides outside the gene matches: 14. In DNA, the CDR3 is TGTGCCAGCAGAAATCACGACAGGGGAGGATTGGAGACCCAGTACTTC. Amino acids: CASRNHDRGGLETQYF.

This clonotype appeared many times. The V and J genes are TRBV6-5 and TRBJ1-2, with unresolved D. The CDR3 extends over 11 amino acids. Trimming left V 9 bases short and J 4 bases short, with 9 bases between. Germline V gene lookup returns CDR1 MNHEY and CDR2 SVGAGI. The CDR3 DNA follows: TGTGCCAGGAGGGCGGGCTATGGCTACACCTTC. Translated: CARRAGYGYTF.

The sample holds many counts of this clonotype. V and J are TRBV20-1 and TRBJ2-4; D could derive from TRBD1 or TRBD2 (5 bases each). This CDR3 comprises 13 residues. The germline V and J ends were trimmed by 8 bases and 8 bases, with 19 bases remaining between them. Germline CDR1 is DFQATT and CDR2 is SNEGSKA (reference sequence). The CDR3 sequence: CSSIRGRYDIQYF. CDR3 nucleotides: TGCAGTTCCATCCGGGGCAGGTACGACATTCAGTACTTC.

This clonotype showed up many times. The CDR3 nucleotides read TGCAGCGTTGAGGCCCTAGACCAAGAGACCCAGTACTTC. This codes for CSVEALDQETQYF. This rearrangement joins TRBV29-1 to TRBJ2-5; unclear D gene. The CDR3 sequence is 13 residues long. CDR1 SQVTM and CDR2 ANQGSEA come from the germline V gene. V was cut by 3 bases and J by 0 bases, with 8 bases left in between.

V usage is TRBV12-3 or TRBV12-4 and J usage is TRBJ2-2; TRBD1 aligns across 8 bases. The junction had 7 bases not matched to a gene; V was cut back by 5 bases and J by 5 bases. CDR3 length: 15 amino acids. The CDR3 DNA follows: TGTGCCAGCAGTGTCCAGGGGGCTGGTACCGGGGAGCTGTTTTTT. It encodes CASSVQGAGTGELFF.

The V gene is TRBV25-1, the J gene TRBJ1-2; D unclear. CDR1 and CDR2 from the germline V gene are MGHDK and SYGVNS. CDR3 length: 13 amino acids. V was pared by 8 bases and J by 4 bases, with 14 bases between. DNA for the CDR3: TGTGCCAGCTCAGCCTCTCGAAGCTATGGCTACACCTTC. Translation: CASSASRSYGYTF.

The table lists this clonotype with a few counts. The V gene is TRBV6-5, the J gene TRBJ1-2, with 8 nucleotides matching TRBD1. The CDR3 is made up of 16 amino acids. The J segment lost 0 bases and the V segment lost 0 bases, leaving 3 bases of the junction unmatched. Germline V CDR1 and CDR2: MNHEY, SVGAGI. CDR3 amino acids: CASSYSRQGTNYGYTF. The CDR3 coding sequence is TGTGCCAGCAGTTACTCCAGACAGGGGACTAACTATGGCTACACCTTC.

The table lists this clonotype with a few counts. This may come from a read error, since a much larger clone is one base off. The chain couples TRBV27 to TRBJ2-7; 7 positions match TRBD1. The CDR3 runs to 15 residues. Germline lookup yields CDR1 MNHEY and CDR2 SMNVEV (reference sequence). V lost 5 bases, J lost 3 bases, and 10 bases stayed unmatched. In DNA form, the CDR3 reads TGTGCCAGCAGTCCCAACCCGGGACAGATCTACGAGCAGTACTTC. This gives the protein CASSPNPGQIYEQYF.

The rearrangement links TRBV29-1 to TRBJ2-5; 9 bases match TRBD2. This CDR3 has 13 amino acids. J gave up 5 bases and V 6 bases, and 7 bases lay outside the gene matches. CDR1 is SQVTM and CDR2 is ANQGSEA in the germline V gene. The CDR3 nucleotides read TGCAGCGTGACTAGCGGAGTCCTGGAGACCCAGTACTTC. It codes for CSVTSGVLETQYF.

This clonotype was seen at least ten times. This chain joins TRBV12-3 or TRBV12-4 and TRBJ2-7; 8 bases agree with TRBD2. J lost 2 bases, V lost 5 bases, and 8 bases had no gene match. This CDR3 has 15 residues. The CDR3 DNA sequence: TGTGCCAGCAGTCCGGAGCGCGGGAGGCCCTACGAGCAGTACTTC. It yields the protein CASSPERGRPYEQYF.

This clonotype was observed many times. This chain links TRBV20-1 with TRBJ2-5; D is ambiguous. There are 13 residues in the CDR3. Trimming cost V 3 bases and J 2 bases, with 10 bases left between them. Germline V gene lookup returns CDR1 DFQATT and CDR2 SNEGSKA (reference sequence). The CDR3 is CSASRDPQETQYF. The DNA of the CDR3 is TGCAGTGCTAGTAGGGATCCGCAAGAGACCCAGTACTTC.